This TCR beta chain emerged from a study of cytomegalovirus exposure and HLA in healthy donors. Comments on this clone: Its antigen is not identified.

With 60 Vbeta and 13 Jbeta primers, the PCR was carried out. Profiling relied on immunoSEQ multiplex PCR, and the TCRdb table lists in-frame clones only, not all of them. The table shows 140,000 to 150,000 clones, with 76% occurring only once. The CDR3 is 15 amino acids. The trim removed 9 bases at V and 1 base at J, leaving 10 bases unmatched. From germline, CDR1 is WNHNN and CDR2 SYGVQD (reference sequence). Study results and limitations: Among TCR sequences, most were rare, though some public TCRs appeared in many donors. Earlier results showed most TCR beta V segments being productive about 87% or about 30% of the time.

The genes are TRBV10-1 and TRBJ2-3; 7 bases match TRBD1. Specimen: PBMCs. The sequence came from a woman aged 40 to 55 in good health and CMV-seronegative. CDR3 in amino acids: CARVKGDRGTDTQYF. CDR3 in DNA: TGCGCCAGGGTTAAGGGAGACAGGGGCACAGATACGCAGTATTTT.